This T cell receptor (beta chain) is from a study of T cells in Graves' hyperthyroidism and ophthalmopathy. General study results and limits: A median approximately 6.5 months before onset, the model predicted ophthalmopathy. Also found in blood were most expanded thyroid clonotypes above 0.001.

Of note for this clonotype: Its target is unknown.

CDR3 length: 13 residues. Germline V gene sequence: CDR1 SGHRS, CDR2 YFSETQ. The V end was cut by 3 bases, the J end by 2 bases, with 9 bases between. The study excluded patients with uncontrolled infection, other autoimmune disease, pregnancy or lactation. Diagnosing involved the use of clinical symptoms, serum thyroxine and TRAb, thyroid ultrasound and orbital computed tomography. Authors of the study amplified TCR beta CDR3 regions from RNA transcripts. HTBI primers were the set used in a first-round RT-PCR of the TCR CDR3. TCRdb passed the multiplex PCR reads through MiXCR, listing each CDR3 protein once. The data show 300,000 to 450,000 distinct CDR3 sequences, with 15% seen just once and approximately 29% held by the top ten.

The chain employs TRBV5-1 and TRBJ2-7; D may be TRBD1 (6 bases). The origin of this receptor is a woman younger than 45 with Graves' hyperthyroidism. The sequenced material came from blood. CDR3 DNA sequence: TGCGCCAGCAGCTCGGACAGTGCCTACGAGCAGTACTTC. Its translation is CASSSDSAYEQYF.